This is a list of T cell receptor beta chains from one sample in a study of blood T cell repertoires in COVID-19. The protocol was immunoSEQ multiplex PCR, while the TCRdb copy is restricted to in-frame clones and leaves out a portion. The sample includes about 230,000 clones, roughly 85% seen only once; the top ten take about 2.5%. Sequenced: peripheral blood. These receptors came from a woman aged 65 to 85 with active or convalescent COVID-19. CDR3s include the opening cysteine and the closing phenylalanine or tryptophan. D genes are given only for firm matches. Expanded clones are given a class, and other clones once, few, many or no size at all.

>TRBV10-3|.|.|TRBJ2-7
TGTGCCATCAGTGAGTCCAGTATCGGGGGATCAATCTCCTACGAGCAGTACTTC
CAISESSIGGSISYEQYF
>TRBV7-2|.|.|TRBJ1-5
TGTGCCAGCAGCTTAGTTGGCAGGGTGAGCAATCAGCCCCAGCATTTT
CASSLVGRVSNQPQHF
>TRBV7-9|.|once|TRBJ1-1
TGTGCCAGCAGCTTACCTCCGGACACTGAAGCTTTCTTT
CASSLPPDTEAFF
>TRBV10-3|TRBD1|few|TRBJ1-2
TGTGCCATCAGTGGGGGACAGTGGAACTATGGCTACACCTTC
CAISGGQWNYGYTF
>TRBV10-2|TRBD2|once|TRBJ2-1
TGCGCCAGCAGCGGACTAGCGGGAGGGACTGAGCAGTTCTTC
CASSGLAGGTEQFF
>TRBV28|.|few|TRBJ1-5
TGTGCCAGCAGTTCCTATCAGCCCCAGCATTTT
CASSSYQPQHF
>TRBV5-3|TRBD1|.|TRBJ2-5
TGTGCCAGAAGCTCAATGCAGGACAGGGAGAAAGAGACCCAGTACTTC
CARSSMQDREKETQYF
>TRBV2|.|.|TRBJ2-1
TGTGCCAGCAGTGTAGAGGGAGTACAAGAGCAGTTCTTC
CASSVEGVQEQFF
>TRBV7-9|TRBD1|once|TRBJ1-2
TGTGCCAGCAACGCACAGGGGATGGACTATGGCTACACCTTC
CASNAQGMDYGYTF
>TRBV5-5|.|.|TRBJ1-2
TGTGCCAGCAGCACCCGGGAGTCTGGCTACACCTTC
CASSTRESGYTF
>TRBV25-1|.|.|TRBJ2-3
TGTGCCAGCAGTGAAGGAAGGGGAGATACGCAGTATTTT
CASSEGRGDTQYF
>TRBV4-2|TRBD2|few|TRBJ2-3
TGTGCCAGCAGCACTTCCCGAGGCGGGGGGCCGGGGGCAGATACGCAGTATTTT
CASSTSRGGGPGADTQYF
>TRBV29-1|TRBD2|.|TRBJ2-1
TGCAGCGTTGCCCCCGGGACTAGCGGAGTCAATGAGCAGTTCTTC
CSVAPGTSGVNEQFF
>TRBV5-1|.|.|TRBJ1-3
TGCGCCAGCAGCTTGGGGGGACTGACCTCTGGAAACACCATATATTTT
CASSLGGLTSGNTIYF
>TRBV6-5|.|.|TRBJ2-1
TGTGCCAGCAGTTACTCTCGGGACTGGAACAATGAGCAGTTCTTC
CASSYSRDWNNEQFF
>TRBV6-5|.|.|TRBJ2-7
TGTGCCAGCAGCCTTGGCTTTTTCGACGAGCAGTACTTC
CASSLGFFDEQYF
>TRBV3-1/TRBV3-2|TRBD2|.|TRBJ2-3
TGTGCCAGCAGCCAAAGGGGACTAGCGGGATTAGATACGCAGTATTTT
CASSQRGLAGLDTQYF
>TRBV10-1|.|.|TRBJ2-1
TGCGCCAGCAGTGAGTCTCAAGCCTCCAATGAGCAGTTCTTC
CASSESQASNEQFF
>TRBV3-1/TRBV3-2|.|once|TRBJ2-5
TGTGCCAGCAGCCTCTATGGCCCGACATCAGGGACCCAGTACTTC
CASSLYGPTSGTQYF
>TRBV19|.|.|TRBJ1-1
TGTGCCAGTAGTATAGAAAGGGGAAACACTGAAGCTTTCTTT
CASSIERGNTEAFF
>TRBV19|.|.|TRBJ1-2
TGTGCCAGTAGTATCGGGCGGGGAGCTAACTATGGCTACACCTTC
CASSIGRGANYGYTF
>TRBV18|TRBD2|.|TRBJ2-1
TGTGCCAGCTCACCTAGCGGGAGAAAAAATGAGCAGTTCTTC
CASSPSGRKNEQFF
>TRBV30|.|.|TRBJ2-1
TGTGCCTGGAGTACCCTTGGACTTTCGTCCTACAATGAGCAGTTCTTC
CAWSTLGLSSYNEQFF
>TRBV19|TRBD1|.|TRBJ2-5
TGTGCCAGTTCCGGGCAGGGGGCTGTCGAGACCCAGTACTTC
CASSGQGAVETQYF
>TRBV7-9|TRBD2|.|TRBJ2-7
TGTGCCAGCAGCCCACCGGGACTAGCGGGAGAGTACGAGCAGTACTTC
CASSPPGLAGEYEQYF
>TRBV18|.|.|TRBJ2-1
TGTGCCAGCTCACCACAGAGATCGACAGGAGGCTCCTACAATGAGCAGTTCTTC
CASSPQRSTGGSYNEQFF
>TRBV5-1|TRBD2|.|TRBJ2-1
TGCGCCAGCAGCTCAGCGGGACTCGACTACAATGAGCAGTTCTTC
CASSSAGLDYNEQFF
>TRBV10-3|TRBD1|.|TRBJ2-7
TGTGCCATCAGTGCGGGACAGGGCCTCTCCTACGAGCAGTACTTC
CAISAGQGLSYEQYF
>TRBV10-3|TRBD1|.|TRBJ1-2
TGTGCCATCAGCCCGGGACAGGGTCTGTATGGCTACACCTTC
CAISPGQGLYGYTF
>TRBV5-1|.|.|TRBJ1-2
TGCGCCAGCAGCTTGGGACTCAGACCAAACTATGGCTACACCTTC
CASSLGLRPNYGYTF
>TRBV6-5|.|.|TRBJ1-2
TGTGCCAGCAGTCTCCGGACAGCTACATATGGCTACACCTTC
CASSLRTATYGYTF
>TRBV9|.|.|TRBJ2-4
TGTGCCAGCAGCGTAGAGGGGGGGCCAAGGAACATTCAGTACTTC
CASSVEGGPRNIQYF
>TRBV19|TRBD1|.|TRBJ1-2
TGTGCCAGTAGTCAAGGGACAGGAAGTAGCTATGGCTACACCTTC
CASSQGTGSSYGYTF
>TRBV6-5|.|.|TRBJ1-2
TGTGCCAGCAGTTACTCTGAGGCGGGAGACTATGGCTACACCTTC
CASSYSEAGDYGYTF
>TRBV2|.|.|TRBJ1-5
TGTGCCAGCAGTGTGCCCTCGGGTCAGCCCCAGCATTTT
CASSVPSGQPQHF
>TRBV2|.|.|TRBJ2-7
TGTGCCAGTATACAGGGAATTGGGTCCTACGAGCAGTATTTC
CASIQGIGSYEQYF
>TRBV28|.|.|TRBJ2-7
TGTGCCAGCAGTTCCGGGACTTCCTTCCTCTACGAGCAGTACTTC
CASSSGTSFLYEQYF
>TRBV11-3|.|.|TRBJ1-2
TGTGCCAGCAGCTCCCTAGAGAGGGCGACGGGTAACTATGGCTACACCTTC
CASSSLERATGNYGYTF
>TRBV30|.|once|TRBJ1-2
TGTGCCTGGAGTGCGTACGGGGGATGGGGGGGCTACACCTTC
CAWSAYGGWGGYTF
>TRBV28|.|.|TRBJ2-7
TGTGCCAGCAGTTTGCGGGCATGGGAGCAGTACTTC
CASSLRAWEQYF
>TRBV7-2|.|.|TRBJ2-5
TGTGCCAGCAGCTCCGGTTTTTCCAGGGAGACCCAGTACTTC
CASSSGFSRETQYF
>TRBV5-1|TRBD1|.|TRBJ2-2
TGCGCCAGCCTCCGGGCAGGGGGCAACACCGGGGAGCTGTTTTTT
CASLRAGGNTGELFF
>TRBV5-1|.|.|TRBJ1-1
TGCGCCAGCAGCTTAGGTCCCCCGAGGAGCACTGAAGCTTTCTTT
CASSLGPPRSTEAFF
>TRBV3-1/TRBV3-2|.|.|TRBJ2-7
TGTGCCAGCAGCCAAGGCGGTCCCTACGAGCAGTACTTC
CASSQGGPYEQYF
>TRBV6-5|TRBD1|.|TRBJ2-3
TGTGCCAGCAGTTACGGGGGACAGGACCCAGATACGCAGTATTTT
CASSYGGQDPDTQYF
>TRBV6-1|.|.|TRBJ2-5
TGTGCCAGCAGTGAAATGCTGGGCTTTCTAGAGACCCAGTACTTC
CASSEMLGFLETQYF
>TRBV28|.|.|TRBJ2-7
TGTGCCAGCAGTTTGAGTGGACACCTCTACGAGCAGTACTTC
CASSLSGHLYEQYF
>TRBV3-1/TRBV3-2|.|.|TRBJ1-1
TGTGCCAGCAGCCTCCAAGGGGGCACTGAAGCTTTCTTT
CASSLQGGTEAFF
>TRBV7-2|.|few|TRBJ1-2
TGTGCCAGCAGCTTGGGCCCCGTCTATGGCTACACCTTC
CASSLGPVYGYTF
>TRBV7-7|TRBD1|.|TRBJ2-2
TGTGCCAGCAGCGAAGGACAGGGCTACGGGGAGCTGTTTTTT
CASSEGQGYGELFF
>TRBV25-1|.|once|TRBJ2-7
TGTGCCAGCAGTCCGTCGACCGGGTACTACGAGCAGTACTTC
CASSPSTGYYEQYF
>TRBV7-2|TRBD1|.|TRBJ1-6
TGTGCCAGCAGCTGGGGACAGGGAAATTCACCCCTCCACTTT
CASSWGQGNSPLHF
>TRBV7-9|.|.|TRBJ2-3
TGTGCCAGCAGCTTAGAGAGTATGGATACGCAGTATTTT
CASSLESMDTQYF